What follows are 9 T cell receptor beta chains derived from one specimen sequenced in a study of T cells in Graves' hyperthyroidism and ophthalmopathy (dated by TCRdb to the late 2010s). The library was produced with multiplex PCR. Instrument on record: Illumina HiSeq 2000. The TCR beta CDR3 regions were amplified from the RNA transcripts. For the first round of RT-PCR on the TCR CDR3, the HTBI primer set was used together with the Qiagen OneStep RT-PCR kit. The public reads were run again by TCRdb, first through fastp at Q25 and then through MiXCR, and only productive beta chains were kept. Entries are consolidated by CDR3 protein sequence, retaining the most common genes and DNA. This sample has approximately 610,000 distinct CDR3 sequences in its table, and 16% of those were observed once. The ten largest make up 15% to 20% of the sample. Input material: blood. The receptors were gathered from a young woman with Graves' hyperthyroidism.

This clonotype was seen repeatedly, ten times or more. The J gene is TRBJ2-1, the V gene TRBV20-1, with TRBD2 identical over 12 bases. Trimming cost V 6 bases and J 3 bases; bases outside gene matches: 9. In germline, CDR1 is DFQATT, CDR2 SNEGSKA (reference sequence). The CDR3 spans 16 residues. DNA for the CDR3: TGCAGTGCCCGGGTTGGACTAGCGGGAAACTACAATGAGCAGTTCTTC. This translates into CSARVGLAGNYNEQFF.

This clonotype was recorded at least ten times. V is TRBV12-3 or TRBV12-4 and J is TRBJ2-2; 10 bases are a match to TRBD2. V was pared by 3 bases and J by 4 bases, with 5 bases of the junction left unmatched. The CDR3 totals 16 residues. In nucleotides, the CDR3 is TGTGCCAGCAGTTTCACTAGCGGGAAAGTCACCGGGGAGCTGTTTTTT. It translates to CASSFTSGKVTGELFF.

J is TRBJ2-3 and V is TRBV2, with D hard to call. Germline-derived CDR1 and CDR2 are SNHLY and FYNNEI. This CDR3 contains 18 residues. Trimming took 6 bases from V and 3 from J, leaving 25 bases between them. The CDR3 protein is CASSLDFSRVASTDTQYF. The CDR3 bases are TGTGCCAGCAGCTTAGATTTTTCCCGGGTGGCCTCTACAGATACGCAGTATTTT.

This clonotype was observed at least ten times. The chain uses TRBV24-1 and TRBJ2-1, with TRBD2 matching over 8 bases. The CDR3 covers 16 residues. Looked up from germline, CDR1 is KGHDR and CDR2 is SFDVKD. With V trimmed by 1 base and J by 4 bases, 5 bases remained unmatched. In nucleotides, the CDR3 is TGTGCCACCAGTGATTTACGGGAGGGGTCGTACAATGAGCAGTTCTTC. Amino acids: CATSDLREGSYNEQFF.

The chain links TRBV20-1 to TRBJ1-2; no clear D. From germline, CDR1 is DFQATT and CDR2 SNEGSKA (reference sequence). V shed 0 bases and J shed 6 bases, with 8 bases lying between them. The CDR3 consists of 12 residues. The CDR3 DNA is TGCAGTGCTAGAGATCGGTCTCATGGCTACACCTTC. Protein sequence: CSARDRSHGYTF.

This clonotype was recorded many times. The chain recombines TRBV7-2 with TRBJ2-3; 8 bases line up with TRBD2. Looked up from germline, CDR1 is SGHTA and CDR2 is FQGNSA. The CDR3 is 15 residues long. Trimming at V came to 2 bases and at J to 4 bases, leaving 5 bases not matched to a gene. CDR3 region: CASSLISGGPDTQYF. The CDR3 DNA follows: TGTGCCAGCAGCTTAATATCGGGGGGGCCAGATACGCAGTATTTT.

This clonotype was found a few times. The gene calls are TRBV18 and TRBJ1-1; the D gene is possibly TRBD1 (5 bases). In germline, CDR1 is KGHSH, CDR2 LQKENI. There are 15 residues in the CDR3. The germline V and J ends were trimmed by 6 bases and 3 bases, with 17 bases remaining between them. The CDR3 coding sequence is TGTGCCAGCTCGGAGGGGCTGGGTCGGGACACTGAAGCTTTCTTT. Encoded protein: CASSEGLGRDTEAFF.

The J gene is TRBJ1-1, the V gene TRBV27; D is possibly TRBD1 (5 bases). Germline V CDR1 and CDR2: MNHEY, SMNVEV (reference sequence). This CDR3 is built from 13 residues. V lost 9 bases, J lost 4 bases, and 15 bases lay in between. As DNA, the CDR3 is TGTGCCAGTAACCCTCGGGGCGCCACTGAAGCTTTCTTT. Translated, it gives CASNPRGATEAFF.

As concerns this clonotype: A read error may be the cause here, since a much bigger clone is one base away. The chain recombines TRBV6-5 with TRBJ2-3, with D possibly matching TRBD1 (6 bases). Germline V gene lookup returns CDR1 MNHEY and CDR2 SVGAGI. The CDR3 consists of 14 residues. CDR3 loop: CASGYITGTDTQYF. CDR3 DNA sequence: TGTGCCAGCGGTTACATTACAGGGACAGATACGCAGTATTTT.